A selection of T cell receptor beta chains follows, all from one sample in a study of T cells in Graves' hyperthyroidism and ophthalmopathy. TCRdb used MiXCR to reprocess the multiplex PCR reads, holding one entry per CDR3 protein. In the table there are about 37,000 distinct CDR3 sequences, 40% to 60% of which are singletons. Sequenced input: blood. The receptor source for this set is a man between 35 and 55 years old with Graves' ophthalmopathy. Each CDR3 is given with its conserved first and last residue. The order of the fields is J gene, D gene, clone size, V gene, CDR3 protein, CDR3 DNA. The D gene is left open where the match is weak. Size tells how often a clone was seen (once, few, many) or the class of an expanded clone, and some rows leave it out.

TRBJ2-1	TRBD2	NA	TRBV25-1	CASVIKREVYNEQFF	TGTGCCAGCGTTATAAAGCGGGAGGTCTACAATGAGCAGTTCTTC
TRBJ1-2	TRBD1	NA	TRBV10-3	CAIRADRGRGYTF	TGTGCCATCAGGGCTGACAGGGGGCGAGGCTACACCTTC
TRBJ1-5	NA	NA	TRBV5-1	CASRQNTEAFFGQGRGLNQPQHF	NA
TRBJ1-1	TRBD1	NA	TRBV20-1	CSAKRTGVAFF	TGCAGTGCTAAACGGACAGGGGTAGCTTTCTTT
TRBJ1-2	NA	medium-sized	TRBV9	CASSGGGYGYTF	TGTGCCAGCAGCGGGGGCGGCTATGGCTACACCTTC
TRBJ2-5	TRBD2	few	TRBV7-2	CASSLTSGSSGETQYF	TGTGCCAGCAGCTTAACTAGCGGGAGTTCTGGGGAGACCCAGTACTTC
TRBJ2-7	TRBD2	many	TRBV7-9	CAIDQGGRNPYEQYF	TGTGCCATCGATCAAGGCGGGAGAAACCCCTACGAGCAGTACTTC
TRBJ2-7	TRBD2	NA	TRBV11-2	CASSSLGAGDEQYF	TGTGCCAGCAGCTCCCTCGGCGCGGGGGACGAGCAGTACTTC
TRBJ2-2	TRBD1	many	TRBV29-1	CSVDSGQGDSGELFF	TGCAGCGTTGATTCTGGACAGGGGGACAGCGGGGAGCTGTTTTTT
TRBJ1-1	NA	many	TRBV2	CASPGAGGPNTEAFF	TGTGCCAGCCCCGGTGCGGGCGGGCCGAACACTGAAGCTTTCTTT
TRBJ2-5	NA	NA	TRBV2	CASSEIVRETQYF	TGTGCCAGCAGTGAAATCGTCAGAGAGACCCAGTACTTC
TRBJ2-1	NA	NA	TRBV5-1	CASSLASPGNNEQFF	TGCGCCAGCAGCTTGGCCAGTCCAGGAAACAATGAGCAGTTCTTC
TRBJ2-5	TRBD2	many	TRBV19	CASSSSREAQETQYF	TGTGCCAGTAGTTCGTCCCGGGAGGCCCAAGAGACCCAGTACTTC
TRBJ2-7	NA	many	TRBV6-1	CASTERGGGLYEQYF	TGTGCCAGCACCGAACGTGGAGGGGGCCTCTACGAGCAGTACTTC
TRBJ2-2	NA	many	TRBV5-6	CASSLYGNSESGELFF	TGTGCCAGCAGCTTGTACGGCAACAGCGAATCCGGGGAGCTGTTTTTT
TRBJ2-7	NA	medium-sized	TRBV29-1	CSVEGSLDTVGYEQYF	TGCAGCGTTGAGGGGTCGTTGGACACCGTAGGCTACGAGCAGTACTTC
TRBJ2-3	NA	NA	TRBV5-4	CASWLAGTDTQYF	TGTGCCAGCTGGCTAGCAGGCACAGATACGCAGTATTTT
TRBJ2-3	NA	NA	TRBV28	CASSSPHADTQYF	TGTGCCAGCAGTTCACCACACGCAGATACGCAGTATTTT
TRBJ2-1	NA	many	TRBV3-1	CASSRAKAAGGNEQFF	TGTGCCAGCAGCCGAGCCAAGGCTGCTGGGGGGAATGAGCAGTTCTTC
TRBJ1-5	TRBD1	NA	TRBV7-3	CASSHRDRNQPQHF	TGTGCCAGCAGCCACCGGGACAGAAATCAGCCCCAGCATTTT
TRBJ1-4	NA	NA	TRBV9	CASSNRDNEKLFF	TGTGCCAGCAGCAACCGGGACAATGAAAAACTGTTTTTT
TRBJ2-2	NA	NA	TRBV20-1	CSASQGELFF	TGCAGTGCTAGCCAAGGGGAGCTGTTTTTT
TRBJ1-1	NA	few	TRBV18	CASSPPGQPRAEAFF	TGTGCCAGCTCCCCCCCTGGACAGCCGAGGGCTGAAGCTTTCTTT
TRBJ2-1	TRBD2	medium-sized	TRBV29-1	CSVRRELGDEQFF	TGCAGCGTTCGGCGGGAGCTTGGGGATGAGCAGTTCTTC
TRBJ2-5	NA	many	TRBV30	CAWSTGAGETQYF	TGTGCCTGGAGTACGGGGGCGGGGGAGACCCAGTACTTC
TRBJ1-6	NA	many	TRBV10-3	CASSEELDNSPLHF	TGTGCCAGTAGCGAGGAGTTAGATAATTCACCCCTCCACTTT
TRBJ1-6	NA	NA	TRBV15	CATSRDLYGEISPLHF	TGTGCCACCAGCAGAGATCTTTATGGGGAGATCTCACCCCTCCACTTT
TRBJ2-5	NA	NA	TRBV20-1	CSARPQPQETQYF	TGCAGTGCTAGACCCCAGCCGCAAGAGACCCAGTACTTC
TRBJ1-3	NA	NA	TRBV12-3/TRBV12-4	CASSIGQSYGYTIYF	TGTGCCAGCAGTATCGGACAGAGCTATGGCTACACCATATATTTT
TRBJ2-7	TRBD1	many	TRBV6-5	CASSTRRQGASITYEQYF	TGTGCCAGCAGTACGAGGAGGCAGGGGGCCTCAATAACCTACGAGCAGTACTTC
TRBJ2-7	TRBD1	few	TRBV10-3	CAISGQGAYEQYF	TGTGCCATCAGTGGACAGGGGGCCTACGAGCAGTACTTC
TRBJ1-4	NA	NA	TRBV29-1	CSVSGGGEKLFF	TGCAGCGTCTCCGGGGGAGGTGAAAAACTGTTTTTT
TRBJ1-2	NA	many	TRBV5-1	CASSSGLSRTDYGYTF	TGCGCCAGCAGTAGTGGTCTCTCCAGGACGGACTATGGCTACACCTTC
TRBJ1-2	NA	many	TRBV19	CASSFQGRNYGYTF	TGTGCCAGTAGTTTTCAGGGACGCAACTATGGCTACACCTTC
TRBJ2-4	NA	NA	TRBV19	CASSFGGYTEAKNIQYF	TGTGCCAGTAGTTTCGGGGGCTACACTGAAGCCAAAAACATTCAGTACTTC
TRBJ1-1	NA	NA	TRBV16	CASSQVGGQRTEAFF	TGTGCCAGCAGCCAAGTGGGGGGGCAGCGCACTGAAGCTTTCTTT
TRBJ1-1	TRBD1	NA	TRBV5-4	CASRRESGGYNTEAFF	TGTGCCAGCAGACGGGAGTCAGGGGGCTATAACACTGAAGCTTTCTTT
TRBJ2-2	TRBD2	many	TRBV7-6	CASSLSSGAETGELFF	TGTGCCAGCAGCTTATCGAGCGGGGCTGAGACCGGGGAGCTGTTTTTT
TRBJ2-2	NA	NA	TRBV11-2	CASSFGQGANGEPSF	NA
TRBJ1-6	NA	many	TRBV11-3	CASSLGPPGSPLHF	TGTGCCAGCAGCTTAGGGCCGCCGGGCTCACCCCTCCACTTT
TRBJ2-3	NA	many	TRBV5-1	CASSLGLAPDTQYF	TGCGCCAGCAGCTTGGGGCTAGCTCCAGATACGCAGTATTTT
TRBJ1-1	NA	many	TRBV15	CATSRDLGTKRFTEAFF	TGTGCCACCAGCAGAGATCTTGGGACGAAAAGGTTCACTGAAGCTTTCTTT